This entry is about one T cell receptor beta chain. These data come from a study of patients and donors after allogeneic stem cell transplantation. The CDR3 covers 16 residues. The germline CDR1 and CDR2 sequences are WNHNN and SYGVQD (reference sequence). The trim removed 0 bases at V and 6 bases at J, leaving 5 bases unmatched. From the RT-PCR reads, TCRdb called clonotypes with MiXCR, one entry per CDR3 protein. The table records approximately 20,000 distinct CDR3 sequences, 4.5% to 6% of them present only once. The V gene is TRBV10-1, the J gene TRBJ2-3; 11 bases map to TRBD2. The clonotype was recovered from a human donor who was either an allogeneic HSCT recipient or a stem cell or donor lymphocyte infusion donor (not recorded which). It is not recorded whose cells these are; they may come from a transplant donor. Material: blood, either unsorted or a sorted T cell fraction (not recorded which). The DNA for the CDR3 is TGCGCCAGCAGTGAGTCCCCTAGCGGGGGGCAGGATACGCAGTATTTT. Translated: CASSESPSGGQDTQYF.